Included here is one TCR beta chain sequence, with context. The read terminates 3 residues ahead of where the CDR3 ends, so the germline J gene completes it. CDR3 length equals 15 residues. Trimming left V 3 bases short and J 0 bases short, with 9 bases between. Germline loops: CDR1 KGHSH, CDR2 LQKENI. This table comes from immunoSEQ multiplex PCR, and its TCRdb copy is limited to in-frame clones, with some not included. The sample table sets out over 20,000 clones. The data stem from a study of T cells in women clearing cervical HPV infection. This clonotype was obtained from a woman aged 18-70 years with a cervical HPV16 infection that either progressed to CIN3+ or cleared (not recorded which). The sequenced sample consisted of blood buffy coat. The V and J genes are TRBV18 and TRBJ1-3, with D uncertain. The chain's CDR3 is CASSPSESSGNTIYF. The DNA read from the CDR3 is TGTGCCAGCTCACCCAGCGAGAGCTCTGGAAACACC.